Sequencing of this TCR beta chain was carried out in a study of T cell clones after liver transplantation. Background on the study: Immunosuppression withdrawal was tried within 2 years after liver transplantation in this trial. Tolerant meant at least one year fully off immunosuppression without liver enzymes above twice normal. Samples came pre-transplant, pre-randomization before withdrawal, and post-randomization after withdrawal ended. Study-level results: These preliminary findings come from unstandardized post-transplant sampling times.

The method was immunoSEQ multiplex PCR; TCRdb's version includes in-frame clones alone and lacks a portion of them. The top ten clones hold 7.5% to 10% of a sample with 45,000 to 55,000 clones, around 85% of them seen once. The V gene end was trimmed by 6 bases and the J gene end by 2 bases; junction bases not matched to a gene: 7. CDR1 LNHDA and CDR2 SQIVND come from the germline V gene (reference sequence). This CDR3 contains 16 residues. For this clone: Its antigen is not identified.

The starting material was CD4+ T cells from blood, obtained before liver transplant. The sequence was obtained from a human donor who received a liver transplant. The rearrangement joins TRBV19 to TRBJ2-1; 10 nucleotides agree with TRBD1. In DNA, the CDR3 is TGTGCCAGTAGGAGAGCGGGACAGGGGACCTACAATGAGCAGTTCTTC. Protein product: CASRRAGQGTYNEQFF.